The present entry profiles one T cell receptor (beta chain) with its context. This table comes from immunoSEQ multiplex PCR, and its TCRdb copy is limited to in-frame clones, with some not included. There are about 680,000 clones in the sample; more than 70% occur only once, and approximately 1.5% lies in the top ten. These data are taken from a study of Ad26.COV2.S vaccination and SARS-CoV-2 variants. Treatment: some 20 received Ad26.COV2.S at low or high dose, single or two shots; 5 received placebo; per-sample allocation not given. Sampling happened 63 days after the first vaccine or placebo injection. The CDR3 runs 16 residues. Trimming removed 6 bases from V and 6 bases from J; junction bases left unmatched: 13. Per germline, CDR1 MGHDK and CDR2 SYGVNS.

The clonotype was recovered from a person between 18 and 59 years old who received the Ad26.COV2.S COVID-19 vaccine or a placebo. This specimen was peripheral blood, taken in a trial of Ad26.COV2.S vaccine versus placebo. The chain carries TRBV25-1 and TRBJ2-3; 9 nucleotides line up with TRBD2. The DNA for the CDR3 is TGTGCCAGCAGCCCCAGCTTAGCGGGAGAGGCGGATACGCAGTATTTT. Residues: CASSPSLAGEADTQYF. The full variable domain, with the rest looked up from reference TRBV25-1 and TRBJ2-3, is EADIYQTPRYLVIGTGKKITLECSQTMGHDKMYWYQQDPGMELHLIHYSYGVNSTEKGDLSSESTVSRIRTEHFPLTLESARPSHTSQYLCASSPSLAGEADTQYFGPGTRLTVL.